One sample yielded the 8 T cell receptor beta chains listed below, sequenced in a study of T cell responses to AZD1222 COVID-19 vaccine (dated by TCRdb to 2020 to 2023). Library creation used the immunoSEQ multiplex PCR assay. The clones in this table, taken by TCRdb from immuneACCESS, are in-frame only. Not every clone is retained; where verified, under half of the shortfall comes from an unresolved V gene, and the cause of the rest is unknown. This sample has approximately 110,000 clones in its table, and around 88% of those were observed once. The leading ten clones occupy approximately 5.4% of the sample. The meaning of the sample's time point label: baseline before first vaccination. Sequencing was performed on peripheral blood, taken on day 0 of AZD1222 vaccination. The receptor set was obtained from an adult in good health.

J is TRBJ2-7 and V is TRBV18, with D tentatively TRBD2 (5 bases). The germline V gene encodes CDR1 KGHSH and CDR2 LQKENI. The CDR3 contains 15 residues. The V end lost 2 bases, the J end lost 0 bases, and 11 bases lay between the germline ends. The CDR3 DNA sequence: TGTGCCAGCTCACCAAGAGGGTTCCCCTCCTACGAGCAGTACTTC. Amino acid sequence: CASSPRGFPSYEQYF. The variable domain in full, with the rest retrieved from reference TRBV18 and TRBJ2-7, is NAGVMQNPRHLVRRRGQEARLRCSPMKGHSHVYWYRQLPEEGLKFMVYLQKENIIDESGMPKERFSAEFPKEGPSILRIQQVVRGDSAAYFCASSPRGFPSYEQYFGPGTRLTVT.

Notes on this clone: Other DNA sequences in the same sample also yield this CDR3. The chain joins TRBV5-1 to TRBJ2-3; maybe TRBD1 (6 bases). The CDR3 extends over 13 amino acids. Germline V lookup: CDR1 SGHRS, CDR2 YFSETQ. V lost 2 bases and J 6 bases, leaving 10 bases between the germline ends. CDR3 protein: CASSFPGDDTQYF. The CDR3 DNA follows: TGCGCCAGCAGCTTCCCAGGGGATGATACGCAGTATTTT.

The chain links TRBV7-2 to TRBJ1-1, with D hard to call. The CDR3 consists of 15 residues. The germline V gene has CDR1 SGHTA and CDR2 FQGNSA. V shed 5 bases and J shed 7 bases, with 20 bases lying between them. CDR3 sequence reads: CASSKSTLGRNEAFF. CDR3 bases: TGTGCCAGCAGCAAATCGACGCTCGGCAGGAATGAAGCTTTCTTT. Looking up the rest from reference TRBV7-2 and TRBJ1-1 gives the full variable domain: GAGVSQSPSNKVTEKGKDVELRCDPISGHTALYWYRQSLGQGLEFLIYFQGNSAPDKSGLPSDRFSAERTGGSVSTLTIQRTQQEDSAVYLCASSKSTLGRNEAFFGQGTRLTVV.

This sequence joins TRBV5-1 and TRBJ2-3, with a possible D match to TRBD2 (7 bases). The CDR3 has 16 residues. Germline V gene lookup returns CDR1 SGHRS and CDR2 YFSETQ. Trimming stripped 4 bases from V and 5 bases from J, with 20 bases between. This CDR3 reads CASSPEGGLSRDTQYF. CDR3 DNA: TGCGCCAGCAGCCCCGAGGGGGGGTTGAGTAGAGATACGCAGTATTTT.

The genes are TRBV5-1 and TRBJ1-4, with D perhaps matching TRBD1 (5 bases). Germline values: CDR1 SGHRS, CDR2 YFSETQ. The CDR3 covers 19 residues. Deletions cut 5 bases from V and 0 bases from J, with 23 bases between. Here the CDR3 reads CASSSLSPGRYSTNEKLFF. The CDR3 DNA reads as TGCGCCAGCAGTTCCTTAAGCCCGGGACGGTACTCAACTAATGAAAAACTGTTTTTT. Using reference TRBV5-1 and TRBJ1-4 for the parts outside the CDR3, the full variable domain is KAGVTQTPRYLIKTRGQQVTLSCSPISGHRSVSWYQQTPGQGLQFLFEYFSETQRNKGNFPGRFSGRQFSNSRSEMNVSTLELGDSALYLCASSSLSPGRYSTNEKLFFGSGTQLSVL.

This clone was seen repeatedly, ten times or more. The chain joins TRBV5-1 to TRBJ1-6; D is perhaps TRBD1 (5 bases). Germline CDR1 and CDR2: SGHRS and YFSETQ. Trimming took off 7 bases at V and 8 bases at J, with 13 bases between the two ends. This CDR3 has 13 residues. CDR3 in amino acids: CASRGTEDSPLHF. The CDR3 region has the DNA TGCGCCAGCCGTGGGACGGAGGATTCACCCCTCCACTTT.

In DNA form, the CDR3 reads TGTGCCAGCAGCCTCTCGGAGGCTAACTATGGCTACACCTTC. Translation gives CASSLSEANYGYTF. V usage is TRBV7-2 and J usage is TRBJ1-2; D unresolved. Germline CDR1 and CDR2: SGHTA and FQGNSA. The CDR3 sequence is 14 residues long. V was clipped by 5 bases and J by 0 bases, with 10 bases between them. The full variable domain, its missing parts supplied by reference TRBV7-2 and TRBJ1-2, is GAGVSQSPSNKVTEKGKDVELRCDPISGHTALYWYRQSLGQGLEFLIYFQGNSAPDKSGLPSDRFSAERTGGSVSTLTIQRTQQEDSAVYLCASSLSEANYGYTFGSGTRLTVV.

The chain carries TRBV3-1 (or the pseudogene TRBV3-2) and TRBJ1-3; D is perhaps TRBD1 (5 bases). V was pared by 7 bases and J by 4 bases, with 8 bases between. From germline, CDR1 is LGHDT and CDR2 YNNKEL (reference sequence). The CDR3 consists of 12 residues. CDR3 bases: TGTGCCAGCACGGGGCCCGGAAACACCATATATTTT. Translation gives CASTGPGNTIYF.